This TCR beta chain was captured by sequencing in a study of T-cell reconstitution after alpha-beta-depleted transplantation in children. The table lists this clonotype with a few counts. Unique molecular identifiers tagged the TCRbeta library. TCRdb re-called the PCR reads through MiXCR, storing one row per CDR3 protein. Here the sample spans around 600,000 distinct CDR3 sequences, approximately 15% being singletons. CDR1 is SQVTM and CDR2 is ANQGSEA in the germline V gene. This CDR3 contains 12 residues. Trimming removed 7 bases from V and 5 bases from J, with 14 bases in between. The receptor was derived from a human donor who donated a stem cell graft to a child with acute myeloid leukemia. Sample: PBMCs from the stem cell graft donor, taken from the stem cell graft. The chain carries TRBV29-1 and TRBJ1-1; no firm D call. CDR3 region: CSAPVLGTEAFF. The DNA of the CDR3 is TGCAGCGCCCCGGTTCTGGGAACTGAAGCTTTCTTT.